These 28 T cell receptor beta chains were sequenced from one sample in a study of beta chain features in type 1 diabetes. Findings of the study overall: Within each of all four CD4+ subsets, Type 1 diabetes patients had TCRB CDR3s that were moderately but significantly shorter.

These receptors have no identified antigens. Expressed TCRB transcripts were sequenced, since all the RNA that had been isolated was reverse transcribed. Assay: immunoSEQ multiplex PCR; the TCRdb copy retains only in-frame clones and omits some. The profile shows 310,000 or so clones, around 9% of them singletons. Material for sequencing was central memory CD4+ T cells from blood. All receptors come from a man aged 25 to 40 with type 1 diabetes.

J is TRBJ2-5 and V is TRBV28; weak D call: TRBD2 (6 bases). Per the germline V gene, CDR1 is MDHEN and CDR2 is SYDVKM. Trimming stripped 5 bases from V and 4 bases from J, with 17 bases between. The CDR3 length is 15 residues. The CDR3 bases are TGTGCCAGCAGTCCACATAGCGGCCGCCCAGAGACCCAGTACTTC. Its protein is CASSPHSGRPETQYF.

The table lists this clone with a few counts. The chain has TRBV6-5 and TRBJ2-5; D remains ambiguous. Trimming took off 4 bases at V and 0 bases at J, with 9 bases between the two ends. Germline lookup yields CDR1 MNHEY and CDR2 SVGAGI. CDR3 length: 14 amino acids. CDR3: CASSSRAYQETQYF. For the CDR3, the DNA is TGTGCCAGCAGTTCCCGGGCCTACCAAGAGACCCAGTACTTC.

This chain connects TRBV28 to TRBJ2-7; the D is unclear. Germline loops: CDR1 MDHEN, CDR2 SYDVKM. This CDR3 spans 13 amino acids. Trimming removed 7 bases at V and 0 bases at J, with 10 bases between. In DNA, the CDR3 is TGTGCCAGCATATCTCCGGACTCCTACGAGCAGTACTTC. This gives the protein CASISPDSYEQYF.

This clone was counted between two and nine times. This chain links TRBV7-6 with TRBJ2-7; no definite D call. The length of the CDR3 is 17 residues. V was trimmed by 0 bases and J by 0 bases, leaving 15 bases between them. CDR1 is SGHVS, CDR2 FNYEAQ, per germline. Here the CDR3 DNA reads TGTGCCAGCAGCTTAGCTCCCAGGTCAGAAAGCTCCTACGAGCAGTACTTC. Translating it yields CASSLAPRSESSYEQYF.

As to this clone: This could be a read error, since a much larger clone is one nucleotide away. The chain couples TRBV7-6 to TRBJ1-5, with D hard to call. This CDR3 region has 12 residues. The V end lost 1 base, the J end lost 7 bases, and 5 bases lay between the germline ends. Germline CDR1 is SGHVS and CDR2 is FNYEAQ. DNA for the CDR3: TGTGCCAGCAGCTTAGTGGGGCAGCCCCAGCATTTT. Translation: CASSLVGQPQHF.

CDR3 sequence (DNA): TGCGCCAGCAGCCAAGGACCGATCCCCCGCCCACAAGAGACCCAGTACTTC. Protein sequence: CASSQGPIPRPQETQYF. The rearrangement joins TRBV4-3 to TRBJ2-5, with D unresolved. The ends were cut back, 1 base at V and 2 bases at J, with 17 bases in the middle. Germline assignment: CDR1 LGHNA and CDR2 YSLEER. The CDR3 extends over 17 amino acids.

The V and J genes are TRBV4-2 and TRBJ2-6; D might be TRBD2 (5 bases). Trimming took off 5 bases at V and 3 bases at J, with 14 bases between the two ends. Germline loops: CDR1 LGHNA, CDR2 YNFKEQ. The CDR3 totals 16 residues. The CDR3 DNA follows: TGTGCCAGCAGCTTCCCCGGACGGGGTGGGGCCAACGTCCTGACTTTC. Its translation: CASSFPGRGGANVLTF.

The genes are TRBV6-5 and TRBJ2-1; D remains ambiguous. This CDR3 comprises 15 residues. Looked up from germline, CDR1 is MNHEY and CDR2 is SVGAGI. V shed 2 bases and J shed 7 bases, with 15 bases lying between them. The CDR3 DNA sequence: TGTGCCAGCAGTTACGGGCGATTTGATTCGAATGAGCAGTTCTTC. This codes for CASSYGRFDSNEQFF.

V is TRBV7-2 and J is TRBJ2-7, with D perhaps matching TRBD2 (5 bases). The CDR3 extends over 15 amino acids. CDR1 and CDR2 (germline): SGHTA, FQGNSA. V lost 5 bases and J lost 5, with 19 bases in between. As DNA, the CDR3 is TGTGCCAGCAGCACACCCGGGGTAGGGAGAGACGAGCAGTACTTC. Its protein product is CASSTPGVGRDEQYF.

The sample holds a few counts of this clone. The genes are TRBV18 and TRBJ2-1, with TRBD1 identical over 7 bases. CDR1 and CDR2 (germline): KGHSH, LQKENI. Trimming removed 6 bases from V and 5 bases from J; junction bases left unmatched: 10. This CDR3 is built from 15 residues. The CDR3 DNA is TGTGCCAGCTCGCTTTCCTCAGGGACAGACAATGAGCAGTTCTTC. Its protein is CASSLSSGTDNEQFF. Supplemented by reference TRBV18 and TRBJ2-1, the full variable domain reads NAGVMQNPRHLVRRRGQEARLRCSPMKGHSHVYWYRQLPEEGLKFMVYLQKENIIDESGMPKERFSAEFPKEGPSILRIQQVVRGDSAAYFCASSLSSGTDNEQFFGPGTRLTVL.

The chain couples TRBV29-1 to TRBJ1-6, with 7 bases that match TRBD1. The CDR3 sequence is 12 residues long. Germline V gene sequence: CDR1 SQVTM, CDR2 ANQGSEA. With 6 bases clipped from V and 8 bases from J, the junction kept 4 bases outside the gene matches. CDR3: CSVGQPDSPLHF. Written as DNA, the CDR3 is TGCAGCGTGGGACAGCCTGATTCACCCCTCCACTTT.

This clone was counted at least ten times. V and J are TRBV7-2 and TRBJ1-6; D is unresolved. The V end lost 5 bases, the J end lost 6 bases, and 8 bases lay between the germline ends. The CDR3 sequence is 13 residues long. The germline CDR1 and CDR2 sequences are SGHTA and FQGNSA. CDR3 bases: TGTGCCAGCAGCCCGAGGTTTAATTCACCCCTCCACTTT. Protein: CASSPRFNSPLHF.

CDR3 sequence (DNA): TGCAGTGCTCTACGGTCCCATGAAGCTTTCTTT. Translation: CSALRSHEAFF. The genes are TRBV20-1 and TRBJ1-1; no clear D gene. Germline V gene data show CDR1 as DFQATT and CDR2 as SNEGSKA (reference sequence). The CDR3 consists of 11 residues. The ends were cut back, 5 bases at V and 7 bases at J, with 11 bases in the middle.

The CDR3 bases are TGTGCCAGCAGCCCAAGGGGGGGAAGTGCAGATACGCAGTATTTT. Translating it yields CASSPRGGSADTQYF. The chain uses TRBV7-2 and TRBJ2-3, with TRBD2 as a possible D gene (7 bases). CDR1 is SGHTA, CDR2 FQGNSA, per germline. The V gene lost 5 bases and the J gene lost 4 bases, with 16 bases spanning the gap. The CDR3 runs 15 residues.

The chain is built from TRBV19 and TRBJ2-3; 7 nucleotides line up with TRBD2. The V gene end was trimmed by 5 bases and the J gene end by 2 bases; junction bases not matched to a gene: 4. Germline V gene sequence: CDR1 LNHDA, CDR2 SQIVND (reference sequence). The CDR3 runs 14 residues. CDR3 nucleotide sequence: TGTGCCAGTAGTCTTCGGGACTACACAGATACGCAGTATTTT. Translation gives CASSLRDYTDTQYF. The complete variable domain, with remaining parts taken from reference TRBV19 and TRBJ2-3, reads DGGITQSPKYLFRKEGQNVTLSCEQNLNHDAMYWYRQDPGQGLRLIYYSQIVNDFQKGDIAEGYSVSREKKESFPLTVTSAQKNPTAFYLCASSLRDYTDTQYFGPGTRLTVL.

This clone was recorded a few times. This chain uses TRBV2 with TRBJ1-2; no reliable D call. This CDR3 comprises 12 residues. Trimming removed 6 bases at V and 6 bases at J, with 11 bases between. Germline loops: CDR1 SNHLY, CDR2 FYNNEI. The CDR3 region has the DNA TGTGCCAGCAGGGAGGGAAGAGATGGCTACACCTTC. Translating gives CASREGRDGYTF.

V is TRBV18 and J is TRBJ2-1, with 8 bases that match TRBD2. The V gene end was trimmed by 2 bases and the J gene end by 7 bases; junction bases not matched to a gene: 13. This CDR3 has 17 residues. Germline V gene sequence: CDR1 KGHSH, CDR2 LQKENI. CDR3 in DNA: TGTGCCAGCTCACCAGAGATTCAGCGGGGGAATATTAATGAGCAGTTCTTC. Protein sequence: CASSPEIQRGNINEQFF.

This clone was seen more than once but under ten times. The chain uses TRBV19 and TRBJ2-3; 8 bases align to TRBD1. CDR3 length equals 16 residues. Germline V gene lookup returns CDR1 LNHDA and CDR2 SQIVND (reference sequence). Trimming at V came to 5 bases and at J to 4 bases, leaving 11 bases not matched to a gene. The CDR3 coding sequence is TGTGCCAGTAGTCCAAAGGACAGGGTAATTCCAGATACGCAGTATTTT. Translated: CASSPKDRVIPDTQYF.

This clone was detected only a few times. This chain connects TRBV7-2 to TRBJ1-2; 9 bases line up with TRBD1. The germline gives CDR1 SGHTA, CDR2 FQGNSA. CDR3 length equals 16 residues. V dropped 1 base and J dropped 5; count of bases not matched to a gene: 8. The CDR3 DNA follows: TGTGCCAGCAGCTTAGATAGGAGGGGACAGGGTTATGGCTACACCTTC. Translated: CASSLDRRGQGYGYTF.

Ten or more counts support this clone. V gene TRBV28 combines with J gene TRBJ2-7; D unresolved. This CDR3 has 15 amino acids. Germline lookup yields CDR1 MDHEN and CDR2 SYDVKM. Trimming stripped 2 bases from V and 9 bases from J, with 20 bases between. In nucleotides, the CDR3 is TGTGCCAGCAGTTTAACAGATGGCTATATAACGGGGCAGTACTTC. Its translation: CASSLTDGYITGQYF. The full variable domain, its missing parts supplied by reference TRBV28 and TRBJ2-7, is DVKVTQSSRYLVKRTGEKVFLECVQDMDHENMFWYRQDPGLGLRLIYFSYDVKMKEKGDIPEGYSVSREKKERFSLILESASTNQTSMYLCASSLTDGYITGQYFGPGTRLTVT.

This clone was counted a few times. One end of the junction is discordant with germline, which a read error may explain. This chain joins TRBV19 and TRBJ2-3; D remains unclear. This CDR3 is built from 12 residues. Germline lookup yields CDR1 LNHDA and CDR2 SQIVND (reference sequence). CDR3 in amino acids: CASGILTDTQYF. CDR3 in DNA: TGTGCCAGTGGTATCCTCACAGATACGCAGTATTTT.

In this sample, this clone turned up a few times. The chain couples TRBV30 to TRBJ1-4; D is perhaps TRBD1 (5 bases). Trimming pared 2 bases from V and 4 bases from J, leaving 14 bases between. The CDR3 consists of 15 residues. Per germline, CDR1 GTSNPN and CDR2 SVGIG (reference sequence). CDR3 sequence (DNA): TGTGCCTGGAGTCGTTCGGGACCGAGTAATGAAAAACTGTTTTTT. Translation gives CAWSRSGPSNEKLFF.

The CDR3 region has the DNA TGTGCCAGCAGTGGGACAGGGCCCTATGGCTACACCTTC. It is translated as CASSGTGPYGYTF. The chain uses TRBV6-5 and TRBJ1-2; 9 bases fit TRBD1. V gave up 5 bases and J gave up 4 bases; unmatched junction bases: 2. Germline V gives CDR1 MNHEY, CDR2 SVGAGI. The CDR3 runs 13 residues.

This clone was detected a few times. The V call is TRBV7-2, the J call TRBJ2-7; D is perhaps TRBD2 (6 bases). In germline, CDR1 is SGHTA, CDR2 FQGNSA. V shed 2 bases and J shed 3 bases, with 11 bases lying between them. This CDR3 is built from 14 residues. The CDR3 nucleotides are TGTGCCAGCAGCTTAAACGGCGGGGACTACGAGCAGTACTTC. Amino acids: CASSLNGGDYEQYF.

This clone was detected only a few times. The CDR3 DNA is TGCAGCGTTGAAGGGACTAGCGGGGGAGATAACCAAGAGACCCAGTACTTC. Translation gives CSVEGTSGGDNQETQYF. This chain connects TRBV29-1 to TRBJ2-5, with 13 bases aligning to TRBD2. Trimming cost V 1 base and J 0 bases; bases outside gene matches: 5. This CDR3 spans 17 amino acids. The V gene's germline CDR1 is SQVTM and CDR2 ANQGSEA. The whole variable domain, remainder taken from reference TRBV29-1 and TRBJ2-5, is SAVISQKPSRDICQRGTSLTIQCQVDSQVTMMFWYRQQPGQSLTLIATANQGSEATYESGFVIDKFPISRPNLTFSTLTVSNMSPEDSSIYLCSVEGTSGGDNQETQYFGPGTRLLVL.

To note about this clone: Other nucleotide sequences in the sample specify the same CDR3. This chain uses TRBV2 with TRBJ2-3; 7 positions agree with TRBD2. The CDR3 loop spans 14 amino acids. Germline V CDR1 and CDR2: SNHLY, FYNNEI. The V segment lost 4 bases and the J segment 3 bases; nucleotides outside the gene matches: 4. CDR3 coding DNA: TGTGCCAGCAGTGGCCCGGGGGGTACAGATACGCAGTATTTT. Amino acid sequence: CASSGPGGTDTQYF.

The rearrangement joins TRBV9 to TRBJ1-1; D remains ambiguous. The germline V gene encodes CDR1 SGDLS and CDR2 YYNGEE. V lost 3 bases and J 1 base, leaving 10 bases between the germline ends. This CDR3 is 14 amino acids long. CDR3: CASSAQDGNTEAFF. In DNA form, the CDR3 reads TGTGCCAGCAGCGCCCAAGACGGGAACACTGAAGCTTTCTTT.

This clone was detected a few times. A much larger clonotype is one base distant, so this may be a read error. The same CDR3 is also encoded by other DNA sequences in this sample. The CDR3 protein is CASSPGDTIYF. DNA of the CDR3: TGTGCCAGCTCACCCGGGGACACCATATATTTT. The V gene is TRBV18, the J gene TRBJ1-3; D remains ambiguous. This CDR3 is 11 amino acids long. V was clipped by 3 bases and J by 8 bases, with 5 bases between them. Germline V CDR1 and CDR2: KGHSH, LQKENI.